Detailed here is one TCR beta chain. What it binds is unknown. The data are from a study of T-cell memory formation after mild COVID-19. Study details: Clusters were largely donor specific. Study-wide results and caveats: Memory cells collected pre-infection included some clones that later responded, suggesting cross-reactive memory joined. CD4/CD8 balance characterized clones contracting day 15 to 85, and CD4+ skew characterized later expanders.

With constant-segment primers, 5'RACE yielded cDNA libraries of TCR alpha and TCR beta that carried sample barcodes and UMIs. From the 5' RACE reads, TCRdb called clonotypes with MiXCR, one entry per CDR3 protein. Of under 200,000 distinct CDR3 sequences listed, roughly a third were seen once; the top ten hold around 12%. The V end was cut by 2 bases, the J end by 4 bases, with 5 bases between. This CDR3 contains 12 residues. From germline, CDR1 is SNHLY and CDR2 FYNNEI. This clonotype was sampled from an adult woman who had mild COVID-19 (a few samples of this study predate the infection). Cell type and time point are not known. The rearrangement joins TRBV2 to TRBJ1-2; no reliable D call. Input material: PBMCs or a T cell subset sorted from them (not recorded which). The CDR3 region has the DNA TGTGCCAGCAGTGAACCTACCTATGGCTACACCTTC. Encoded protein: CASSEPTYGYTF.